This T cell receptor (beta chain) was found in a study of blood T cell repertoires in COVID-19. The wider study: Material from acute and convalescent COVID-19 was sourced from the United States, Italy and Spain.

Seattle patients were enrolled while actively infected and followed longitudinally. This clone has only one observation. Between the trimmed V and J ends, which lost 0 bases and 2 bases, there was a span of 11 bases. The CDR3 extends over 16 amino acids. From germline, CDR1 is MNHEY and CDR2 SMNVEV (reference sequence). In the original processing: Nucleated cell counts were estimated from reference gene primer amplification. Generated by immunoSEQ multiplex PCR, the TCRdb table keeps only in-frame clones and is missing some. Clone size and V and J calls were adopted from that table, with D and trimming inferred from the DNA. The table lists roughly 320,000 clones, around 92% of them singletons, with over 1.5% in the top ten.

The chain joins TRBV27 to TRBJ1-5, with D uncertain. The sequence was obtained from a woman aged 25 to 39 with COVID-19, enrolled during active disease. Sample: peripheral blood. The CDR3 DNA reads TGTGCCAGCAGTTTATCGGCTTTGGCGGGCAATCAGCCCCAGCATTTT. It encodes CASSLSALAGNQPQHF.